This passage covers 18 T cell receptor beta chains from one sample sequenced in a study of OX40 agonist ivuxolimab in advanced cancers. Profiled with immunoSEQ multiplex PCR; TCRdb holds only in-frame clones, not every one. This sample carries about 26,000 clones, over 70% of them seen once, and the ten largest clones take around 14%. This sample comprised CD4+ or CD8+ T cells sorted from blood, obtained in a trial of the OX40 agonist ivuxolimab. Every receptor here comes from an adult with an advanced solid tumor such as melanoma, head and neck, liver or kidney cancer.

V usage is TRBV10-3 and J usage is TRBJ1-5; D gene uncertain. Trimming removed 8 bases at V and 1 base at J, with 9 bases between. CDR1 and CDR2 from the germline V gene are ENHRY and SYGVKD. CDR3 size: 13 residues. The CDR3 DNA is TGTGCCATCGGGTCAGAAAGCAATCAGCCCCAGCATTTT. Translating it yields CAIGSESNQPQHF.

The chain carries TRBV7-2 and TRBJ2-2; possibly TRBD1 for D (5 bases). The CDR3 totals 14 residues. The ends were cut back, 11 bases at V and 4 bases at J, with 17 bases in the middle. CDR1 and CDR2 from the germline V gene are SGHTA and FQGNSA. The CDR3 DNA sequence: TGTGCCTTATTACCCCCAGGGCCCACCGGGGAGCTGTTTTTT. Protein product: CALLPPGPTGELFF.

This chain uses TRBV19 with TRBJ1-2, with TRBD1 identical over 7 bases. The CDR3 is 14 amino acids. The ends lost 5 bases at V and 7 bases at J; junction bases unmatched: 10. Germline V CDR1 and CDR2: LNHDA, SQIVND (reference sequence). CDR3 residues: CASSLQQGPFGYTF. CDR3 in DNA: TGTGCCAGTAGTCTCCAACAGGGGCCGTTTGGCTACACCTTC.

This clone was detected a few times. The chain carries TRBV6-1 and TRBJ1-1; D not resolved. Germline V gene data show CDR1 as MNHNS and CDR2 as SASEGT. This CDR3 is built from 14 residues. V lost 5 bases and J lost 0, with 10 bases in between. The chain's CDR3 is CASSSRTMNTEAFF. The CDR3 nucleotides are TGTGCCAGCAGTTCCCGGACTATGAACACTGAAGCTTTCTTT.

The gene calls are TRBV29-1 and TRBJ2-5; D is undetermined. From germline, CDR1 is SQVTM and CDR2 ANQGSEA. The CDR3 totals 12 residues. V lost 5 bases, J lost 7 bases, and 14 bases lay in between. The CDR3 DNA sequence: TGCAGCGTTTACCGGCCCCCCGGGACCCAGTACTTC. It is translated as CSVYRPPGTQYF.

The gene calls are TRBV9 and TRBJ2-2; no firm D call. The CDR3 extends over 13 amino acids. With 0 bases removed from V and 7 bases from J, the gap between germline ends came to 7 bases. The germline CDR1 and CDR2 sequences are SGDLS and YYNGEE. The CDR3 region has the DNA TGTGCCAGCAGCGTAGGTGTAGACGGGGAGCTGTTTTTT. Translating it yields CASSVGVDGELFF.

The V and J genes are TRBV7-3 and TRBJ2-5, with 7 nucleotides matching TRBD1. Germline CDR1 and CDR2: SGHTA and FQGTGA. The CDR3 length is 13 residues. V trimming: 5 bases; J trimming: 12 bases; junction bases outside the gene matches: 12. CDR3 residues: CASSPTGTAAEYF. The CDR3 nucleotides read TGTGCCAGCAGCCCCACCGGGACAGCGGCTGAGTACTTC.

The rearrangement joins TRBV7-9 to TRBJ1-2; D gene ambiguous. This CDR3 is 14 amino acids long. With 1 base removed from V and 2 bases from J, the gap between germline ends came to 8 bases. CDR1 is SEHNR and CDR2 is FQNEAQ in the germline V gene (reference sequence). CDR3 DNA sequence: TGTGCCAGCAGCTTAGATGCCAGCAACTATGGCTACACCTTC. Its translation is CASSLDASNYGYTF. Full variable domain (missing parts from reference TRBV7-9 and TRBJ1-2): DTGVSQNPRHKITKRGQNVTFRCDPISEHNRLYWYRQTLGQGPEFLTYFQNEAQLEKSRLLSDRFSAERPKGSFSTLEIQRTEQGDSAMYLCASSLDASNYGYTFGSGTRLTVV.

This chain uses TRBV5-5 with TRBJ1-3, with D possibly TRBD1 on 5 matching bases. Germline values: CDR1 SGHKS, CDR2 YYEKEE (reference sequence). The CDR3 runs 15 residues. V lost 0 bases to trimming and J lost 0 bases, with 7 bases between them. The CDR3 protein is CASSLEGTSGNTIYF. CDR3 sequence (DNA): TGTGCCAGCAGCTTGGAGGGGACCTCTGGAAACACCATATATTTT.

The chain carries TRBV11-3 and TRBJ2-1, with D possibly called TRBD1 or TRBD2 (6 bases each). CDR1 and CDR2 (germline): SGHNT, YENEEA. There are 14 residues in the CDR3. The V and J ends lost 2 bases and 7 bases respectively, with 12 bases between them. In DNA form, the CDR3 reads TGTGCCAGCAGCTTAACCACAGGGAGGAATGAGCAGTTCTTC. It translates to CASSLTTGRNEQFF.

J is TRBJ2-1 and V is TRBV27; no reliable D call. The V and J ends lost 0 bases and 0 bases respectively, with 15 bases between them. This CDR3 has 18 residues. The germline gives CDR1 MNHEY, CDR2 SMNVEV (reference sequence). The DNA for the CDR3 is TGTGCCAGCAGTTTATCCCGTGTGGACCGGAGCTCCTACAATGAGCAGTTCTTC. Translated: CASSLSRVDRSSYNEQFF.

The chain carries TRBV19 and TRBJ2-2; D is perhaps TRBD1 (7 bases). Deletions cut 5 bases from V and 3 bases from J, with 16 bases between. This CDR3 has 16 amino acids. From germline, CDR1 is LNHDA and CDR2 SQIVND (reference sequence). DNA of the CDR3: TGTGCCAGTAGTTCGCTCCAGGGGGGATACACCGGGGAGCTGTTTTTT. As protein: CASSSLQGGYTGELFF.

The genes are TRBV5-6 and TRBJ1-2, with D unclear. Germline V gene lookup returns CDR1 SGHDT and CDR2 YYEEEE. This CDR3 has 16 amino acids. Between the trimmed V and J ends, which lost 0 bases and 0 bases, there was a span of 12 bases. Written as DNA, the CDR3 is TGTGCCAGCAGCTTGGATCCAGGAACCCCTAACTATGGCTACACCTTC. Its translation: CASSLDPGTPNYGYTF.

This clone was counted between two and nine times. The V call is TRBV5-1, the J call TRBJ2-5; 8 positions agree with TRBD1. The CDR3 sequence is 16 residues long. Germline V CDR1 and CDR2: SGHRS, YFSETQ. The V and J ends lost 4 bases and 5 bases, in that order; junction bases with no gene match: 13. This CDR3 reads CASSASQNRGRETQYF. CDR3 sequence (DNA): TGCGCCAGCAGCGCCTCCCAGAACAGGGGGAGGGAGACCCAGTACTTC.

This clone was seen a single time. The chain has TRBV7-2 and TRBJ2-5; D is unresolved. This CDR3 comprises 14 residues. V lost 0 bases to trimming and J lost 7 bases, with 12 bases between them. Germline V CDR1 and CDR2: SGHTA, FQGNSA. In nucleotides, the CDR3 is TGTGCCAGCAGCTTAGCGAGTCTCTTTGGGACCCAGTACTTC. It encodes CASSLASLFGTQYF. The full variable domain, completed using reference TRBV7-2 and TRBJ2-5, is GAGVSQSPSNKVTEKGKDVELRCDPISGHTALYWYRQSLGQGLEFLIYFQGNSAPDKSGLPSDRFSAERTGGSVSTLTIQRTQQEDSAVYLCASSLASLFGTQYFGPGTRLLVL.

J is TRBJ2-1 and V is TRBV7-9, with TRBD2 identical over 7 bases. Germline V gene lookup returns CDR1 SEHNR and CDR2 FQNEAQ (reference sequence). The J segment lost 10 bases and the V segment lost 4 bases, leaving 19 bases of the junction unmatched. This CDR3 is built from 17 residues. The CDR3 spells CASSYILETSSPREQFF. The CDR3 DNA sequence: TGTGCCAGCAGCTACATCCTTGAGACTAGCTCCCCCCGGGAGCAGTTCTTC.

The table lists this clone with a few counts. The CDR3 loop is CASSEAGSSAYGYTF. CDR3 bases: TGTGCCAGCAGTGAAGCGGGGTCTTCGGCTTATGGCTACACCTTC. This chain links TRBV2 with TRBJ1-2; D call uncertain. The CDR3 sequence is 15 residues long. Trimming took 0 bases from V and 5 from J, leaving 13 bases between them. The V gene's germline CDR1 is SNHLY and CDR2 FYNNEI.

The chain is built from TRBV5-6 and TRBJ1-2; a weak D match, TRBD1 (5 bases). The CDR3 is 12 amino acids. The V gene's germline CDR1 is SGHDT and CDR2 YYEEEE. V lost 5 bases and J lost 3, with 8 bases in between. Written as DNA, the CDR3 is TGTGCCAGCAGGCAGGGCTACTATGGCTACACCTTC. It is translated as CASRQGYYGYTF. Complete variable domain (other parts from reference TRBV5-6 and TRBJ1-2): DAGVTQSPTHLIKTRGQQVTLRCSPKSGHDTVSWYQQALGQGPQFIFQYYEEEERQRGNFPDRFSGHQFPNYSSELNVNALLLGDSALYLCASRQGYYGYTFGSGTRLTVV.